This TCR beta chain is from a study of blood T cells in healthy people across ages. V lost 4 bases and J lost 7; bases outside the gene matches: 9. The germline V gene has CDR1 GTSNPN and CDR2 SVGIG (reference sequence). The CDR3 totals 13 residues. The use of a sample-barcoded 5' primer and a J-beta primer mix characterized a second PCR of roughly 6 to 11 cycles. TCRdb re-analysed the 5' RACE reads in MiXCR, keeping a single row per CDR3 protein. The sample holds over a million distinct CDR3 sequences, 42% seen once. What was sequenced was blood. The sequence came from a woman between 18 and 29 years old in good health. The J gene is TRBJ1-1, the V gene TRBV30, with 7 bases lining up with TRBD1. The CDR3 is CAWTQGDGGEAFF. In DNA, the CDR3 is TGTGCCTGGACCCAGGGGGATGGTGGTGAAGCTTTCTTT.